The next 24 T cell receptor beta chains were all read from a single sample in a study of blood T cell repertoires in COVID-19. The data were produced by immunoSEQ multiplex PCR, yet TCRdb's version contains in-frame clones alone and is incomplete. The sample includes more than 250,000 clones, more than 75% of them seen just once. The specimen was peripheral blood. These receptors came from a woman younger than 45 who had recovered from COVID-19.

The chain joins TRBV30 to TRBJ1-1, with D unclear. This CDR3 region has 12 residues. V was trimmed by 7 bases and J by 6 bases, leaving 15 bases between them. Germline lookup yields CDR1 GTSNPN and CDR2 SVGIG (reference sequence). The CDR3, as DNA: TGTGCCTTCGGGCGGGCTGGGGCTGAAGCTTTCTTT. Amino acids: CAFGRAGAEAFF.

The chain couples TRBV27 to TRBJ2-3; D unresolved. V gave up 6 bases and J gave up 2 bases, with 6 bases separating them. Per germline, CDR1 MNHEY and CDR2 SMNVEV (reference sequence). This CDR3 is built from 12 residues. CDR3 loop: CASRADTDTQYF. The DNA for the CDR3 is TGTGCCAGCAGGGCCGACACAGATACGCAGTATTTT.

V usage is TRBV29-1 and J usage is TRBJ1-2; possible D gene TRBD1, 6 bases. Germline assignment: CDR1 SQVTM and CDR2 ANQGSEA. The CDR3 loop spans 13 amino acids. The V gene lost 2 bases and the J gene lost 6 bases, with 13 bases spanning the gap. CDR3 region: CSVEPTGKDGYTF. In DNA form, the CDR3 reads TGCAGCGTTGAACCCACAGGGAAAGATGGCTACACCTTC. Supplemented by reference TRBV29-1 and TRBJ1-2, the full variable domain reads SAVISQKPSRDICQRGTSLTIQCQVDSQVTMMFWYRQQPGQSLTLIATANQGSEATYESGFVIDKFPISRPNLTFSTLTVSNMSPEDSSIYLCSVEPTGKDGYTFGSGTRLTVV.

This chain connects TRBV18 to TRBJ2-2; 7 bases map to TRBD1. The J segment lost 5 bases and the V segment lost 6 bases, leaving 12 bases of the junction unmatched. Germline CDR1 is KGHSH and CDR2 is LQKENI. The CDR3 has 16 residues. The DNA of the CDR3 is TGTGCCAGCTCGACAATTTGGGACAGTAAAACCGGGGAGCTGTTTTTT. Translating it yields CASSTIWDSKTGELFF. Drawing the rest from reference TRBV18 and TRBJ2-2, the complete variable domain is NAGVMQNPRHLVRRRGQEARLRCSPMKGHSHVYWYRQLPEEGLKFMVYLQKENIIDESGMPKERFSAEFPKEGPSILRIQQVVRGDSAAYFCASSTIWDSKTGELFFGEGSRLTVL.

The rearrangement joins TRBV4-2 to TRBJ2-7; 7 positions agree with TRBD2. CDR3 length: 15 amino acids. Germline V gives CDR1 LGHNA, CDR2 YNFKEQ. V lost 1 base to trimming and J lost 0 bases; unmatched junction nucleotides: 3. CDR3 region: CASSQVASGSYEQYF. CDR3 nucleotide sequence: TGTGCCAGCAGCCAAGTGGCTAGCGGCTCCTACGAGCAGTACTTC.

The chain has TRBV7-2 and TRBJ2-7; no reliable D call. Germline CDR1 is SGHTA and CDR2 is FQGNSA. This CDR3 spans 13 amino acids. Trimming removed 3 bases from V and 5 bases from J, with 11 bases in between. CDR3 amino acids: CASSFQRAHEQYF. The CDR3 DNA sequence: TGTGCCAGCAGCTTTCAGAGAGCGCACGAGCAGTACTTC.

The chain joins TRBV5-4 to TRBJ2-7; possible D gene TRBD1, 7 bases. The germline V gene encodes CDR1 SGHNT and CDR2 YYREEE (reference sequence). CDR3 length equals 15 residues. The germline V and J ends were trimmed by 4 bases and 5 bases, with 19 bases remaining between them. CDR3 region: CASSLQGKTSNEQYF. The CDR3 region has the DNA TGTGCCAGCAGCCTACAGGGGAAAACTAGCAACGAGCAGTACTTC.

The chain has TRBV5-1 and TRBJ1-1; D perhaps matches TRBD1 (5 bases). Germline values: CDR1 SGHRS, CDR2 YFSETQ. The CDR3 spans 15 residues. V dropped 0 bases and J dropped 1 base, with 10 bases sitting between them. The CDR3 region is CASSLGGGRNTEAFF. CDR3 DNA sequence: TGCGCCAGCAGCTTGGGTGGGGGGAGGAACACTGAAGCTTTCTTT.

The J gene is TRBJ1-2, the V gene TRBV27, with TRBD1 identical over 7 bases. Germline CDR1 MNHEY, CDR2 SMNVEV (reference sequence). The CDR3 runs 15 residues. V was pared by 3 bases and J by 4 bases, with 8 bases of the junction left unmatched. CDR3 nucleotides: TGTGCCAGCAGTTTTGGTGACAGGGTGGGCTATGGCTACACCTTC. Translation: CASSFGDRVGYGYTF.

The chain employs TRBV7-9 and TRBJ2-7; D may be TRBD1 (5 bases). CDR1 is SEHNR, CDR2 FQNEAQ, per germline (reference sequence). V was trimmed by 1 base and J by 3 bases, leaving 10 bases between them. The CDR3 runs to 14 residues. The CDR3 nucleotides are TGTGCCAGCAGCTTAGTGGTGGGGCTCTACGAGCAGTACTTC. Translation: CASSLVVGLYEQYF.

Note on this clone: Different DNA sequences within this sample yield the same CDR3. The chain recombines TRBV7-3 with TRBJ2-1; TRBD2 aligns across 10 bases. The CDR3 covers 14 residues. V dropped 5 bases and J dropped 4; count of bases not matched to a gene: 2. In germline, CDR1 is SGHTA, CDR2 FQGTGA. The DNA for the CDR3 is TGTGCCAGCAGCCAGGGACTAGCGTACAATGAGCAGTTCTTC. It codes for CASSQGLAYNEQFF.

V and J are TRBV7-2 and TRBJ2-1, with 11 bases that match TRBD2. The germline CDR1 and CDR2 sequences are SGHTA and FQGNSA. The trim removed 5 bases at V and 12 bases at J, leaving 3 bases unmatched. The CDR3 runs to 12 residues. The CDR3 spells CASSPTSGRQFF. The CDR3 region has the DNA TGTGCCAGCAGCCCTACTAGCGGGAGGCAGTTCTTC.

The V gene is TRBV2, the J gene TRBJ1-2; D is undetermined. Trimming removed 0 bases at V and 8 bases at J, with 7 bases between. The CDR3 consists of 12 residues. Per germline, CDR1 SNHLY and CDR2 FYNNEI. CDR3 sequence (DNA): TGTGCCAGCAGTGAAGCGCCCCGGGGCTACACCTTC. It is translated as CASSEAPRGYTF.

The V gene is TRBV28, the J gene TRBJ1-1, with 8 bases that match TRBD1. The CDR3 is 14 residues long. Germline trimming cut 8 bases from V and 1 base from J; bases unmatched to any gene: 6. Germline V gives CDR1 MDHEN, CDR2 SYDVKM. CDR3 bases: TGTGCCAGCCTGGGCGGACAGGGGAACACTGAAGCTTTCTTT. It is translated as CASLGGQGNTEAFF.

This chain joins TRBV5-6 and TRBJ2-2, with D maybe TRBD1 (6 bases). V was clipped by 4 bases and J by 5 bases, with 15 bases between them. In germline, CDR1 is SGHDT, CDR2 YYEEEE. This CDR3 spans 15 amino acids. The CDR3 region is CASSPNTGRTGELFF. The CDR3 region has the DNA TGTGCCAGCAGCCCAAACACAGGGAGAACCGGGGAGCTGTTTTTT.

This chain uses TRBV10-3 with TRBJ2-5; 12 bases agree with TRBD2. Per the germline V gene, CDR1 is ENHRY and CDR2 is SYGVKD. The V and J ends lost 0 bases and 6 bases, in that order; junction bases with no gene match: 5. The CDR3 has 16 residues. The CDR3 protein is CAISESASGGAKTQYF. CDR3 bases: TGTGCCATCAGTGAGTCGGCTAGCGGGGGGGCAAAGACCCAGTACTTC.

CDR3 coding DNA: TGTGCCAGCTCACCGATCGGTCGCGACGAGCAGTACTTC. Its translation is CASSPIGRDEQYF. This chain joins TRBV18 and TRBJ2-7; unclear D gene. The CDR3 contains 13 residues. Germline assignment: CDR1 KGHSH and CDR2 LQKENI. Trimming cost V 3 bases and J 5 bases, with 11 bases left between them.

This chain joins TRBV7-8 and TRBJ1-5, with TRBD1 matching over 11 bases. This CDR3 spans 15 amino acids. Germline assignment: CDR1 SGHVS and CDR2 FQNEAQ. V was pared by 5 bases and J by 6 bases, with 6 bases of the junction left unmatched. This CDR3 is CASSRGQGARQPQHF. CDR3 nucleotide sequence: TGTGCCAGCAGCCGAGGACAGGGGGCGCGTCAGCCCCAGCATTTT.

This chain connects TRBV7-2 to TRBJ2-2; 12 positions match TRBD2. The junction had 5 bases not matched to a gene; V was cut back by 5 bases and J by 7 bases. There are 15 residues in the CDR3. Germline CDR1 reads SGHTA; CDR2 reads FQGNSA. The CDR3 sequence: CASSRTSGVGGELFF. The CDR3 DNA reads as TGTGCCAGCAGCCGGACTAGCGGGGTCGGCGGGGAGCTGTTTTTT.

The chain is built from TRBV7-2 and TRBJ2-2; D is possibly TRBD2 (6 bases). Trimming stripped 6 bases from V and 2 bases from J, with 16 bases between. Germline CDR1 reads SGHTA; CDR2 reads FQGNSA. The CDR3 length is 16 residues. CDR3 in amino acids: CASRPAGTGNTGELFF. Written as DNA, the CDR3 is TGTGCCAGCAGGCCCGCGGGAACCGGAAACACCGGGGAGCTGTTTTTT.

The rearrangement joins TRBV6-5 to TRBJ1-1, with 7 bases aligning to TRBD1. The length of the CDR3 is 12 residues. The junction had 8 bases not matched to a gene; V was cut back by 6 bases and J by 10 bases. Germline lookup yields CDR1 MNHEY and CDR2 SVGAGI. The chain's CDR3 is CASSWGQTIAFF. In nucleotides, the CDR3 is TGTGCCAGCAGCTGGGGACAGACAATAGCTTTCTTT.

The chain employs TRBV29-1 and TRBJ1-2, with 7 bases matching TRBD1. The CDR3 loop spans 13 amino acids. After removal of 6 bases from V and 8 bases from J, the junction contained 12 bases not matched to a gene. Germline V gene data show CDR1 as SQVTM and CDR2 as ANQGSEA. The CDR3 DNA reads TGCAGCGTGGGTCTAGGGACAGCCGCCGGCTACACCTTC. It encodes CSVGLGTAAGYTF.

CDR3 nucleotides: TGTGCCAGCAGGACCGGGAGACTAGGGGAGCAGTACTTC. Amino acid sequence: CASRTGRLGEQYF. This sequence joins TRBV11-2 and TRBJ2-7; a weak D match, TRBD2 (6 bases). The CDR3 consists of 13 residues. Trimming stripped 6 bases from V and 7 bases from J, with 16 bases between. Germline V gene data show CDR1 as SGHAT and CDR2 as FQNNGV.

The rearrangement uses TRBV4-2 and TRBJ2-3; D remains ambiguous. CDR3 length: 15 amino acids. Germline V lookup: CDR1 LGHNA, CDR2 YNFKEQ. Deletions cut 0 bases from V and 2 bases from J, with 9 bases between. The CDR3 sequence: CASSQEWLVTDTQYF. DNA of the CDR3: TGTGCCAGCAGCCAAGAATGGCTCGTCACAGATACGCAGTATTTT.